One and the same sample provided the 13 T cell receptor beta chains below, sequenced in a study of vaccination and CD4 T cells after COVID-19. CD4+ T cells that had been cultured provided DNA sequenced with the Oncomine TCR Beta short-read assay. TCRdb reprocessed the PCR reads via MiXCR and lists one record per CDR3 protein. Of under 20,000 distinct CDR3 sequences detected, about 56% appear once; the ten largest clones hold about 20%. Treatment specified: roughly 10-day PBMC culture with coronavirus spike peptide pools or control peptides (ViraFEST assay). The antigens for these receptors are not known. The starting material was CD4+ T cells from blood, cultured in vitro, obtained before SARS-CoV-2 vaccination. The receptors shown here come from a human donor who had recovered from COVID-19.

V gene TRBV5-1 combines with J gene TRBJ2-5, with TRBD2 as a possible D gene (6 bases). V gave up 0 bases and J gave up 4 bases, with 13 bases separating them. Germline lookup yields CDR1 SGHRS and CDR2 YFSETQ. This CDR3 comprises 15 residues. The CDR3 DNA is TGCGCCAGCAGCTTGGAGACTAGTCGGGCAGAGACCCAGTACTTC. This translates into CASSLETSRAETQYF.

The chain joins TRBV7-2 to TRBJ1-2, with 7 bases matching TRBD1. V trimming: 2 bases; J trimming: 4 bases; junction bases outside the gene matches: 7. In germline, CDR1 is SGHTA, CDR2 FQGNSA. The CDR3 contains 15 residues. CDR3 amino acids: CASSLTPDRAYGYTF. CDR3 bases: TGTGCCAGCAGCTTAACACCCGACAGGGCCTATGGCTACACCTTC.

The gene calls are TRBV27 and TRBJ1-5; perhaps TRBD1 as D (6 bases). Trimming left V 6 bases short and J 7 bases short, with 16 bases between. Looked up from germline, CDR1 is MNHEY and CDR2 is SMNVEV (reference sequence). The CDR3 contains 14 residues. The DNA of the CDR3 is TGTGCCAGCAGACGACAAGGGGGAGGGCAGCCCCAGCATTTT. Protein: CASRRQGGGQPQHF.

This clonotype was detected a few times. The V call is TRBV7-9, the J call TRBJ2-1, with 9 bases matching TRBD1. V lost 5 bases, J lost 4 bases, and 21 bases stayed unmatched. CDR1 is SEHNR and CDR2 is FQNEAQ in the germline V gene (reference sequence). CDR3 length equals 20 residues. The CDR3 nucleotides read TGTGCCAGCAGCCGCGGGCCGGGACAGGGATCTGCGGGAACGTACAATGAGCAGTTCTTC. As protein: CASSRGPGQGSAGTYNEQFF.

V gene TRBV12-3 or TRBV12-4 combines with J gene TRBJ1-1; the D is unclear. With 5 bases removed from V and 0 bases from J, the gap between germline ends came to 10 bases. The CDR3 is 14 amino acids. In nucleotides, the CDR3 is TGTGCCAGCAGTGCACAGTCCATGAACACTGAAGCTTTCTTT. Translated, it gives CASSAQSMNTEAFF.

The genes are TRBV19 and TRBJ2-7; 7 bases match TRBD1. The CDR3 has 15 residues. Losses at the gene ends were 4 bases for V and 3 bases for J; bases not matched to a gene: 9. The germline V gene has CDR1 LNHDA and CDR2 SQIVND (reference sequence). The DNA for the CDR3 is TGTGCCAGTAGTAGGTTCCGGGACAGCTTCTACGAGCAGTACTTC. Translated, it gives CASSRFRDSFYEQYF.

The chain is built from TRBV6-1 and TRBJ2-7, with D perhaps matching TRBD1 (6 bases). V shed 7 bases and J shed 0 bases, with 13 bases lying between them. The CDR3 spans 14 residues. CDR1 MNHNS and CDR2 SASEGT come from the germline V gene. In nucleotides, the CDR3 is TGTGCCAGCACCACTCGGGACACCTCCTACGAGCAGTACTTC. This sequence encodes CASTTRDTSYEQYF.

CDR3 amino acids: CASIEWTGGTGELFF. In DNA form, the CDR3 reads TGTGCCAGCATAGAATGGACAGGGGGGACCGGGGAGCTGTTTTTT. The V and J genes are TRBV28 and TRBJ2-2; 10 nucleotides line up with TRBD1. There are 15 residues in the CDR3. Germline V gene data show CDR1 as MDHEN and CDR2 as SYDVKM. V was pared by 7 bases and J by 5 bases, with 7 bases of the junction left unmatched.

This rearrangement joins TRBV10-1 to TRBJ2-3; no clear D gene. Per the germline V gene, CDR1 is WNHNN and CDR2 is SYGVQD (reference sequence). The V and J ends lost 6 bases and 6 bases respectively, with 16 bases between them. CDR3 length: 14 amino acids. The CDR3 protein is CASSQMAGADTQYF. The CDR3 bases are TGCGCCAGCAGCCAAATGGCAGGCGCGGATACGCAGTATTTT.

This clonotype was seen once. V usage is TRBV20-1 and J usage is TRBJ2-3; 8 nucleotides agree with TRBD1. The length of the CDR3 is 16 residues. Unmatched junction bases numbered 9, after V lost 3 bases and J lost 1 base. Germline loops: CDR1 DFQATT, CDR2 SNEGSKA (reference sequence). CDR3 DNA sequence: TGCAGTGCTAGCTACGACAGGGGAGCTGGCACAGATACGCAGTATTTT. Translated: CSASYDRGAGTDTQYF.

This clonotype showed up just a few times. The V and J genes are TRBV6-1 and TRBJ1-5; unclear D gene. CDR1 and CDR2 from the germline V gene are MNHNS and SASEGT. CDR3 length: 16 residues. The germline V and J ends were trimmed by 3 bases and 3 bases, with 15 bases remaining between them. The CDR3 reads CASSDDPYRINQPQHF. CDR3 sequence (DNA): TGTGCCAGCAGTGACGATCCGTATCGGATCAATCAGCCCCAGCATTTT.

A few counts support this clonotype. The V and J genes are TRBV20-1 and TRBJ2-7, with D tentatively TRBD1 (6 bases). The CDR3 loop spans 16 amino acids. From germline, CDR1 is DFQATT and CDR2 SNEGSKA (reference sequence). V shed 0 bases and J shed 2 bases, with 17 bases lying between them. The CDR3 reads CSARDLATGGPYEQYF. The CDR3 nucleotides read TGCAGTGCTAGAGATCTCGCGACAGGCGGCCCCTACGAGCAGTACTTC.

The chain recombines TRBV20-1 with TRBJ2-2; D may be TRBD2 (5 bases). Germline CDR1 is DFQATT and CDR2 is SNEGSKA (reference sequence). The CDR3 contains 15 residues. V lost 6 bases and J lost 8, with 22 bases in between. CDR3 in DNA: TGCAGTGCCAAAAGAGGGCATCCAGAGGTTGGGGAGCTGTTTTTT. It specifies CSAKRGHPEVGELFF.